This TCR beta chain appears in the sequencing data of a study of blood T cell repertoires in COVID-19 (dated by TCRdb to 2018 to 2021). Regarding the complete study: Samples from collaborators originated in the United States, Italy and Spain and spanned both the acute and convalescent phases of COVID-19. The material from the prospective study consisted of cDNA or gDNA derived from T cells, B-cell-depleted T cells, or PBMCs. The dataset comprised deeply sampled blood TCRbeta repertoires from subjects exposed to, actively infected with, or recovered from COVID-19. The repertoires were released in a freely available public database meant as a resource for research on the immune response to SARS-CoV-2. Samples were obtained from the ongoing ImmuneRACE study (first 160 participants) and from 1,200 or so subjects provided by 6 global collaborators. The sample metadata nearly always contained a de-identified subject ID, COVID-19 status, age in years and sex. Where HLA class I and class II types were available, the types were taken from metadata supplied by the sample provider, not from assay-based typing. Here is what the overall study found, with its caveats: Clinical and demographic metadata were provided uncurated, with the amount varying by source and participant.

For this clone: The specificity of this receptor is unknown. There are no base qualities to consult, and no much larger clone falls within one base.

In Seattle, one collaborating source enrolled patients while the infection was active and tracked those patients longitudinally over the course of disease. The collaborating institutions used their own protocols to collect whole blood in K2EDTA tubes. For TCRbeta analysis, collaborator samples were shipped as frozen whole blood, as isolated PBMCs, or as DNA extracted from either sample type. Inclusive of the bounding cysteine and phenylalanine, the CDR3 is 16 residues long. The kept DNA is CDR3 alone, 48 bases in frame from the first base. Based on the germline V gene (reference sequence), the CDR1 and CDR2 sequences are LNHDA and SQIVND. From V the trimming removes 4 bases and from J it removes 3 bases, while the gene matches leave 11 bases of the junction unaccounted for. The immunoSEQ Assay, a bias-controlled multiplex PCR, was used to amplify TCRbeta CDR3 regions from genomic DNA. The authors processed their data as follows. Nucleated cell counts per sample were estimated from amplification of reference gene primers within the assay. To quantify the absolute abundance of each unique TCRbeta CDR3 rearrangement, sequence reads were collapsed and filtered. Productive Simpson clonality was computed per sample as the square root of Simpson's diversity index over productive rearrangements. Held by TCRdb, this immuneACCESS table contains in-frame sequences only and omits some clones. Under half of the omission traces to an unresolved V gene where checked; the cause of the rest is unknown. For V, J and clone size, that table is used; D and trimming come from the DNA. Recorded for this sample are about 120,000 clones; around 91% of them occurred a single time. The ten largest clones capture 3.5% to 4.5% of the sample.

The sequence is built from TRBV19 and TRBJ2-7, with 8 central nucleotides matching TRBD1. Input material: peripheral blood. This TCR came from a woman aged 60-75 years with COVID-19, enrolled during active disease. The DNA is as follows: TGTGCCAGTAGTAAAGGGACAGGTTGGGAGGACTACGAGCAGTACTTC. Its protein reads: CASSKGTGWEDYEQYF.